These T cell receptor beta chains were read from a single sample in a study of T cells in Graves' hyperthyroidism and ophthalmopathy. One entry per CDR3 protein results from TCRdb running MiXCR on the multiplex PCR reads. The sample holds 700,000 or so distinct CDR3 sequences; roughly 15% are singletons and the top ten take about 12%. What was sequenced was blood. These TCRs come from a woman between 50 and 59 years old with Graves' ophthalmopathy. Both conserved end residues are part of each CDR3. D genes are given only for firm matches. Only part of the rows carry a size: once, few, many, or a class if the clone is expanded.

J: TRBJ1-3; V: TRBV3-1; size: -; D: -; DNA: TGTGCCAGCAGTCCGAAAGGGGTATCTGGAAACACCATATATTTT; CDR3: CASSPKGVSGNTIYF
J: TRBJ2-5; V: TRBV20-1; size: many; D: TRBD1; DNA: TGCAGTGCTAATAGGGACAGCCAAGAGACCCAGTACTTC; CDR3: CSANRDSQETQYF
J: TRBJ1-2; V: TRBV3-1; size: many; D: -; DNA: TGTGCCAGCAGCCAGAGCAATACAGGGTTTCGCTATGGCTACACCTTC; CDR3: CASSQSNTGFRYGYTF
J: TRBJ2-5; V: TRBV5-4; size: few; D: -; DNA: TGTGCCAGCAGCTCCAAGGACTTTCAAGAGACCCAGTACTTC; CDR3: CASSSKDFQETQYF
J: TRBJ2-7; V: TRBV5-6; size: -; D: TRBD2; DNA: TGTGCCAGCAGCAAAAGGACTAGCGGGATAAACTACGAGCAGTACTTC; CDR3: CASSKRTSGINYEQYF
J: TRBJ2-1; V: TRBV7-9; size: many; D: TRBD2; DNA: TGTGCCAGCAGCTTACTGCGGGAGAACGATGAGCAGTTCTTC; CDR3: CASSLLRENDEQFF
J: TRBJ1-1; V: TRBV12-3/TRBV12-4; size: many; D: -; DNA: TGTGCCAGCAGTTTAAGGGGGGGGTTCACTGAAGCTTTCTTT; CDR3: CASSLRGGFTEAFF
J: TRBJ2-1; V: TRBV15; size: few; D: TRBD2; DNA: TGTGCCACCAGCAGAGTAGGTCGGCTAGCGGGAGAGGACTACAATGAGCAGTTCTTC; CDR3: CATSRVGRLAGEDYNEQFF
J: TRBJ2-7; V: TRBV11-2; size: many; D: -; DNA: TGTGCCAGCAGCTCGACCGGCGGGGCCTACGAGCAGTACTTC; CDR3: CASSSTGGAYEQYF
J: TRBJ2-3; V: TRBV18; size: many; D: TRBD2; DNA: TGTGCCAGCTCACCACTAGCGGGAGGTTTTACAGATACGCAGTATTTT; CDR3: CASSPLAGGFTDTQYF
J: TRBJ1-1; V: TRBV28; size: many; D: -; DNA: TGTGCCAGCAGTTTATTTGGTGGGTTACAACACGCTTTCTTT; CDR3: CASSLFGGLQHAFF
J: TRBJ1-4; V: TRBV20-1; size: -; D: TRBD1; DNA: TGCAGTGCTAGAGATAGCCAGGGGGGTGAAAAACTGTTTTTT; CDR3: CSARDSQGGEKLFF
J: TRBJ1-2; V: TRBV28; size: many; D: -; DNA: TGTGCCAGCAGTTTTCTTAACTATGGCTACACCTTC; CDR3: CASSFLNYGYTF
J: TRBJ2-2; V: TRBV6-2/TRBV6-3; size: many; D: -; DNA: TGTGCCAGCAACAAAGAGCTAGCGTTCGGGGAGCTGTTTTTT; CDR3: CASNKELAFGELFF
J: TRBJ2-3; V: TRBV7-8; size: -; D: -; DNA: TGTGCCAGCAGCCCCAGGGGTGGGGGCACAGATACGCAGTATTTT; CDR3: CASSPRGGGTDTQYF
J: TRBJ1-2; V: TRBV19; size: few; D: TRBD1; DNA: TGTGCCAGTAGGGAAACACAGGGGGCGGTCGGCTATGGCTACACCTTC; CDR3: CASRETQGAVGYGYTF
J: TRBJ1-1; V: TRBV20-1; size: many; D: -; DNA: TGCAGTGCTAGAGGGGACACAGGTGAAGCTTTCTTT; CDR3: CSARGDTGEAFF
J: TRBJ1-6; V: TRBV5-8; size: many; D: TRBD1; DNA: TGTGCCAGCAGCTTTACCCGGGACAGTGGTCCGTCACCCCTCCACTTT; CDR3: CASSFTRDSGPSPLHF
J: TRBJ1-2; V: TRBV11-2; size: many; D: -; DNA: TGTGCCAGCAGCTCTCAGGGGTTTGATGGCTACACCTTC; CDR3: CASSSQGFDGYTF
J: TRBJ1-2; V: TRBV6-2/TRBV6-3; size: -; D: TRBD1; DNA: TGTGCCAGCAGTTTCCCGACAGGGGACTTCTATGGCTACACCTTC; CDR3: CASSFPTGDFYGYTF
J: TRBJ2-1; V: TRBV7-9; size: many; D: -; DNA: TGTGCCAGCAGAGGTCCAAGGACAAGATTTGTTAATGAGCAGTTCTTC; CDR3: CASRGPRTRFVNEQFF
J: TRBJ2-5; V: TRBV3-1; size: many; D: TRBD1; DNA: TGTGCCAGCAGCCTCCGACAGGGTGTTTTGGAGACCCAGTACTTC; CDR3: CASSLRQGVLETQYF
J: TRBJ2-5; V: TRBV28; size: many; D: -; DNA: TGTGCCAGCAGTTTATCAGGGGCGAAGACCCAGTACTTC; CDR3: CASSLSGAKTQYF
J: TRBJ2-7; V: TRBV4-3; size: few; D: -; DNA: TGCGCCAGCAGCCAAGGAGTGGCAGGGATGCCCTACGAGCAGTACTTC; CDR3: CASSQGVAGMPYEQYF
J: TRBJ1-2; V: TRBV29-1; size: many; D: -; DNA: TGCAGCGTTGATCGGGGTCGGGGTGGCTACACCTTC; CDR3: CSVDRGRGGYTF
J: TRBJ2-2; V: TRBV30; size: many; D: -; DNA: TGTGCCTGGAGTGTATTACATGGGAGGGGGGAGCTGTTTTTT; CDR3: CAWSVLHGRGELFF
J: TRBJ1-1; V: TRBV11-1; size: few; D: TRBD1; DNA: TGTGCCAGCAGCTTAGTCAGGGGGGATGACACTGAAGCTTTCTTT; CDR3: CASSLVRGDDTEAFF
J: TRBJ2-7; V: TRBV30; size: many; D: -; DNA: TGTGCCTGGAGTTCCAGCGGGCCCCGGGAGCAGTACTTC; CDR3: CAWSSSGPREQYF
J: TRBJ2-2; V: TRBV6-2/TRBV6-3; size: many; D: -; DNA: TGTGCCAGCAGTTATCACTTCGTAGAGGGCGGGGAGCTGTTTTTT; CDR3: CASSYHFVEGGELFF
J: TRBJ2-6; V: TRBV7-3; size: few; D: -; DNA: TGTGCCAGCAGCCCTCGACACTCTGGGGCCAACGTCCTGACTTTC; CDR3: CASSPRHSGANVLTF
J: TRBJ2-7; V: TRBV20-1; size: -; D: -; DNA: TGCAGTGCTAGTCGACTAGACCTTTACGAGCAGTACTTC; CDR3: CSASRLDLYEQYF
J: TRBJ2-1; V: TRBV30; size: few; D: -; DNA: TGTGCCTGGAGTGTCGGGCCTGCTCCCTACAATGAGCAGTTCTTC; CDR3: CAWSVGPAPYNEQFF
J: TRBJ1-5; V: TRBV28; size: many; D: TRBD1; DNA: TGTGCCAGCAGTTTTAGCTCTCTCAGGGGGTCCGAGGGTCAGCCCCAGCATTTT; CDR3: CASSFSSLRGSEGQPQHF
J: TRBJ2-7; V: TRBV5-4; size: many; D: -; DNA: TGTGCCAGCAGCCCCGACAACTCCTACGAGCAGTACTTC; CDR3: CASSPDNSYEQYF
J: TRBJ2-3; V: TRBV19; size: few; D: TRBD2; DNA: TGTGCCAGTAGTATCCGGACTAGCGGGAGTACAACAGATACGCAGTATTTT; CDR3: CASSIRTSGSTTDTQYF
J: TRBJ1-6; V: TRBV6-5; size: -; D: -; DNA: TGTGCCAGCAGTTACTCGCGGGGGTCAAGCTCCTATAATTCACCCCTCCACTTT; CDR3: CASSYSRGSSSYNSPLHF
J: TRBJ2-7; V: TRBV10-3; size: many; D: TRBD2; DNA: TGTGCCACCCACGCCGGGACTAGCGTCATCTACGAGCAGTACTTC; CDR3: CATHAGTSVIYEQYF
J: TRBJ1-4; V: TRBV28; size: -; D: -; DNA: TGTGCCAGCAGTTTATCACCGGACAGTGCAACTAATGAAAAACTGTTTTTT; CDR3: CASSLSPDSATNEKLFF
J: TRBJ1-5; V: TRBV30; size: few; D: -; DNA: TGTGCCAGGAGTTTCCAGGGGAATCAGCCCCAGCATTTT; CDR3: CARSFQGNQPQHF
J: TRBJ2-3; V: TRBV28; size: many; D: TRBD2; DNA: TGTGCCAGCAGCCGACTAGCGGGAGGGGTCGATACGCAGTATTTT; CDR3: CASSRLAGGVDTQYF
J: TRBJ2-5; V: TRBV7-9; size: -; D: TRBD2; DNA: TGTGCCAGCAGCTCTACAGCGGGAGTGGGGGAGACCCAGTACTTC; CDR3: CASSSTAGVGETQYF
J: TRBJ1-5; V: TRBV28; size: many; D: -; DNA: TGTGCCAGCAGTTTAATAGGTCCCAATCAGCCCCAGCATTTT; CDR3: CASSLIGPNQPQHF
J: TRBJ1-1; V: TRBV5-1; size: few; D: -; DNA: TGCGCCAGCAGCTCAGTCGAGAACACTGAAGCTTTCTTT; CDR3: CASSSVENTEAFF
J: TRBJ2-5; V: TRBV29-1; size: few; D: -; DNA: TGCAGCGTTGTAGGGGGTATGGAGACCCAGTACTTC; CDR3: CSVVGGMETQYF
J: TRBJ2-7; V: TRBV28; size: many; D: -; DNA: TGTGCCAGCAGACAGGCCCCCTCTAGCGACCTCTCCTACGAGCAGTACTTC; CDR3: CASRQAPSSDLSYEQYF
J: TRBJ2-3; V: TRBV15; size: many; D: -; DNA: TGTGCCACCACCGGGGTAGGCAGGGCCACCGCAGATACGCAGTATTTT; CDR3: CATTGVGRATADTQYF
J: TRBJ1-1; V: TRBV18; size: many; D: -; DNA: TGTGCCAGCTCACCAATCGGGGGCTGGGCTGAAGCTTTCTTT; CDR3: CASSPIGGWAEAFF
J: TRBJ2-4; V: TRBV19; size: -; D: -; DNA: TGTGCCAGTAGTATCTATGGAGAAGCCAAAAACATTCAGTACTTC; CDR3: CASSIYGEAKNIQYF
J: TRBJ2-3; V: TRBV7-9; size: many; D: -; DNA: TGTGCCAGCAGCCATCCCCTGCGGGACAGCACAGATACGCAGTATTTT; CDR3: CASSHPLRDSTDTQYF
J: TRBJ2-2; V: TRBV7-9; size: -; D: -; DNA: TGTGCCAGCAGCTTAGGGGGGGACATCAACACCGGGGAGCTGTTTTTT; CDR3: CASSLGGDINTGELFF
J: TRBJ2-1; V: TRBV19; size: -; D: -; DNA: TGTGCCAGTAGTTTCCCCCGTTCGGACCCCTACAATGAGCAGTTCTTC; CDR3: CASSFPRSDPYNEQFF
J: TRBJ2-2; V: TRBV20-1; size: -; D: TRBD2; DNA: TGCAGTGCTAGAGATTCTCTTGCCAGCGGGAGATATTCCGGGGAGCTGTTTTTT; CDR3: CSARDSLASGRYSGELFF
J: TRBJ2-1; V: TRBV24-1; size: many; D: TRBD2; DNA: TGTGCCACCAGTGACCCCGCTCGGACAGGGACTAGCGGTACGTACTACAATGAGCAGTTCTTC; CDR3: CATSDPARTGTSGTYYNEQFF